This record looks at one T cell receptor (beta chain) sequence and its context. This clone showed up just a few times. Its target antigen remains unknown. The input lacks base qualities; no much larger clone sits a single base away. The CDR3 contains 14 residues, cysteine and phenylalanine counted. Only the CDR3 DNA stays, 42 bases, in frame from base 1. The V and J ends are trimmed by 2 bases and 5 bases, leaving 13 bases between them. The germline V gene provides CDR1 SGHVS and CDR2 FQNEAQ. Each collaborating institution followed its own protocols to collect whole blood in K2EDTA tubes. For TCRbeta analysis, collaborators shipped samples as frozen whole blood, isolated PBMCs, or DNA extracted from either of those sample types. This entry is derived from a study of blood T cell repertoires in COVID-19 (dated by TCRdb to about 2020). For the study in its entirety: The collaborator samples originated in the United States, Italy and Spain and spanned the acute and convalescent phases of COVID-19. The prospective study material was composed of cDNA or gDNA derived from T cells, B-cell-depleted T cells, or PBMCs. The dataset comprised deeply sampled blood TCRbeta repertoires from subjects exposed to, actively infected with, or recovered from COVID-19. The repertoires were made available in a free public database intended to serve as a resource for research on the immune response to SARS-CoV-2. Samples were obtained from the ongoing ImmuneRACE study (first 160 participants) and from 1,254 subjects provided by 6 global collaborators. Nearly every sample came with metadata listing a de-identified subject ID, COVID-19 status, age in years and sex. Where HLA class I and class II types were available, the types were taken from metadata supplied by the sample provider, not from assay-based typing.

The immunoSEQ Assay, a bias-controlled multiplex PCR, was used to amplify TCRbeta CDR3 regions from genomic DNA. The study's own analysis went as follows. Nucleated cell counts per sample were estimated from amplification of reference gene primers within the assay. Sequence reads were collapsed and filtered to measure the absolute abundance of every unique TCRbeta CDR3 rearrangement. For each sample, productive Simpson clonality was calculated by taking the square root of Simpson's diversity index across productive rearrangements. Drawn from immuneACCESS, this table holds only the in-frame rearrangements with V and J called that TCRdb kept. Clones are partly lost; checked studies trace under half to an unresolved V gene and leave the rest unexplained. The V and J calls and clone size were taken over from that table, and D and trimming were inferred from the DNA. The sample records about 140,000 clones, around 90% of which are singletons. The ten largest account for over 1.5% of the sample.

The study at large found these results: How much clinical and demographic metadata was included differed by source and by participant, and the metadata was provided uncurated.

The chain is made from TRBV7-8 and TRBJ2-7; a tentative D match to TRBD2 spans 7 bases. Sequencing used peripheral blood. The receptor comes from a woman in her sixties or seventies with acute or convalescent COVID-19. The DNA sequence follows: TGTGCCAGCAGCTTATTCCGGGGGGCCGACGAGCAGTACTTC. This codes for CASSLFRGADEQYF.